This TCR beta chain originates from a study of long-term antiretroviral therapy in people with HIV. General study points: ART-treated samples gained diversity yet remained below transplant donor controls. Regardless of time point, clones expanded before ART dominated the repertoire.

Turning to this clone: What it binds is unknown.

Looked up from germline, CDR1 is SGHRS and CDR2 is YFSETQ. Trimming removed 4 bases at V and 4 bases at J, with 17 bases between. The CDR3 runs to 15 residues. Version v3.0 of the immunoSEQ assay was performed at survey level. Repertoires were generated with immunoSEQ multiplex PCR, while TCRdb's copy carries only in-frame clones and drops some. The repertoire includes about 19,000 clones, about four fifths of them detected once, and about 6.8% sits in the top ten. This specimen consisted of unsorted PBMCs, obtained at the start of antiretroviral therapy, before treatment. The chain joins TRBV5-1 to TRBJ1-1; tentative D call: TRBD1 (6 bases). The origin of this receptor is a young man with HIV. DNA for the CDR3: TGCGCCAGCAGCCACGGCGGGGGCGGCGGCACTGAAGCTTTCTTT. Protein sequence: CASSHGGGGGTEAFF.